The 30 T cell receptor beta chains given below trace back to one sample, sequenced in a study of T cells in Graves' hyperthyroidism and ophthalmopathy. The CDR3 regions of TCR beta were amplified from RNA transcripts. First-round RT-PCR with HTBI primers amplified the TCR CDR3 region. MiXCR, run by TCRdb on the multiplex PCR reads, gives a single entry per CDR3 protein. The data contain over 650,000 distinct CDR3 sequences, 45% of them seen just once; the ten biggest clones take up under 8.5%. The sample was peripheral blood or thyroid tissue (not recorded which). The receptors shown here come from an adult man with Graves' disease, either hyperthyroidism or ophthalmopathy (not recorded which).

This clonotype was found many times. Just one base apart from a much larger clone, this may be a read error. The CDR3 region has the DNA TGTGCCAGCACCCCCCAAGAGACCCAGTACTTC. It is translated as CASTPQETQYF. This sequence joins TRBV7-9 and TRBJ2-5; D is undetermined. Germline V gives CDR1 SEHNR, CDR2 FQNEAQ (reference sequence). V lost 7 bases and J lost 1, with 4 bases in between. CDR3 length: 11 amino acids.

The rearrangement joins TRBV6-1 to TRBJ1-4, with D uncertain. V lost 4 bases and J 4 bases, leaving 16 bases between the germline ends. The CDR3 sequence is 16 residues long. CDR1 and CDR2 from the germline V gene are MNHNS and SASEGT. The CDR3 region is CASSAREEGRNEKLFF. For the CDR3, the DNA is TGTGCCAGCAGTGCTAGAGAGGAGGGCCGTAATGAAAAACTGTTTTTT.

Regarding this clonotype: A much larger clone sits a single nucleotide away, making a read error possible. It is likely a read error, because the conserved phenylalanine at the end of the CDR3 is missing. This sequence joins TRBV7-9 and TRBJ2-5; no clear D. The CDR3 spans 15 residues. The germline V gene encodes CDR1 SEHNR and CDR2 FQNEAQ (reference sequence). Trimming left V 5 bases short and J 2 bases short, with 15 bases between. The DNA for the CDR3 is TGTGCCAGCAGCCAAGATAGACTGAGACAAGAGACCCAGTACCTC. This gives the protein CASSQDRLRQETQYL.

A few counts support this clonotype. This rearrangement joins TRBV29-1 to TRBJ1-1, with D perhaps matching TRBD1 (5 bases). The CDR3 runs 14 residues. V was shortened by 4 bases and J by 5 bases, with 17 bases between the two germline ends. Germline V lookup: CDR1 SQVTM, CDR2 ANQGSEA. CDR3 sequence: CSVGQTPERTEAFF. For the CDR3, the DNA is TGCAGCGTTGGACAGACGCCGGAAAGAACTGAAGCTTTCTTT.

CDR3 nucleotides: TGTGCCAGCAGTGAAGTGGGTGTTCGGTATGGCTACACCTTC. It translates to CASSEVGVRYGYTF. The gene calls are TRBV2 and TRBJ1-2, with D hard to call. Trimming cost V 1 base and J 5 bases, with 11 bases left between them. This CDR3 is 14 amino acids long. Per germline, CDR1 SNHLY and CDR2 FYNNEI.

This sequence joins TRBV24-1 and TRBJ2-3; weak D call: TRBD2 (5 bases). The germline V gene encodes CDR1 KGHDR and CDR2 SFDVKD. The V end was cut by 7 bases, the J end by 0 bases, with 13 bases between. The CDR3 runs to 15 residues. The DNA of the CDR3 is TGTGCCACCAGCGCTGAGGCTAGCAGCACAGATACGCAGTATTTT. Translating gives CATSAEASSTDTQYF.

This clonotype turned up a few times. J is TRBJ1-3 and V is TRBV7-9, with 7 nucleotides matching TRBD1. This CDR3 comprises 16 residues. The ends lost 5 bases at V and 0 bases at J; junction bases unmatched: 7. CDR1 SEHNR and CDR2 FQNEAQ come from the germline V gene (reference sequence). CDR3 coding DNA: TGTGCCAGCAGCAACCACAGGGGAAGCTCTGGAAACACCATATATTTT. Translated, it gives CASSNHRGSSGNTIYF.

This clonotype has a handful of counts. The chain is built from TRBV5-1 and TRBJ1-5; D is ambiguous. The CDR3 has 15 amino acids. V lost 0 bases and J lost 9, with 16 bases in between. From germline, CDR1 is SGHRS and CDR2 YFSETQ. This CDR3 reads CASSLAGDRGAPQHF. For the CDR3, the DNA is TGCGCCAGCAGCTTGGCCGGGGATCGTGGCGCGCCCCAGCATTTT.

V usage is TRBV9 and J usage is TRBJ1-4; no clear D gene. The CDR3 contains 11 residues. V gave up 6 bases and J gave up 3 bases, with 3 bases separating them. Germline V CDR1 and CDR2: SGDLS, YYNGEE. DNA for the CDR3: TGTGCCAGCACGGCTAATGAAAAACTGTTTTTT. This sequence encodes CASTANEKLFF.

This clonotype came up many times. The J gene is TRBJ1-2, the V gene TRBV12-3 or TRBV12-4; D gene uncertain. Trimming removed 6 bases at V and 5 bases at J, with 10 bases between. This CDR3 region has 12 residues. This CDR3 reads CASRTTVYGYTF. The CDR3 DNA reads as TGTGCCAGCAGGACTACGGTTTATGGCTACACCTTC.

This chain uses TRBV20-1 with TRBJ2-7; TRBD1 is a possible D gene (7 bases). Germline V lookup: CDR1 DFQATT, CDR2 SNEGSKA (reference sequence). Trimming cost V 6 bases and J 2 bases, with 14 bases left between them. The CDR3 covers 13 residues. This CDR3 is CSALEGAAYEQYF. In DNA form, the CDR3 reads TGCAGTGCCTTGGAGGGGGCTGCCTACGAGCAGTACTTC.

To note about this clonotype: The junction and the germline gene differ at one end; a read error may be behind it. The chain is built from TRBV6-6 and TRBJ2-5; D not certain. CDR1 and CDR2 (germline): MNHNY, SVGAGI (reference sequence). The CDR3 has 17 amino acids. Written as DNA, the CDR3 is TGTGCCATCAGTGAGTCCCGACCGCGGCTGGGCTACGAGACCCAGTACTTC. Protein sequence: CAISESRPRLGYETQYF.

V gene TRBV5-1 combines with J gene TRBJ2-6; 7 positions match TRBD1. The CDR3 is 18 residues long. Germline V gives CDR1 SGHRS, CDR2 YFSETQ. V gave up 1 base and J gave up 0 bases; unmatched junction bases: 7. As DNA, the CDR3 is TGCGCCAGCAGCTTGTTCGGGACAGTGAGCTCTGGGGCCAACGTCCTGACTTTC. Its translation is CASSLFGTVSSGANVLTF.

This sequence joins TRBV7-2 and TRBJ1-2, with TRBD1 identical over 7 bases. V shed 8 bases and J 1 base; nucleotides not matched to a gene: 13. The CDR3 is 16 residues long. Germline CDR1 reads SGHTA; CDR2 reads FQGNSA. The CDR3 bases are TGTGCCAGCGGCTCAGGGGGGACAGCCCTTAACTATGGCTACACCTTC. Translation gives CASGSGGTALNYGYTF.

This rearrangement joins TRBV20-1 to TRBJ2-5, with D perhaps matching TRBD1 (6 bases). The ends were cut back, 5 bases at V and 5 bases at J, with 18 bases in the middle. CDR1 is DFQATT, CDR2 SNEGSKA, per germline (reference sequence). The CDR3 length is 14 residues. The CDR3 loop reads CSAFIRGKPETQYF. Here the CDR3 DNA reads TGCAGTGCTTTCATTAGGGGGAAGCCTGAGACCCAGTACTTC.

Ten or more counts support this clonotype. V usage is TRBV12-3 or TRBV12-4 and J usage is TRBJ1-2, with D maybe TRBD1 (5 bases). The CDR3 runs to 14 residues. V was pared by 2 bases and J by 3 bases, with 10 bases between. CDR3 DNA sequence: TGTGCCAGCAGTTTACACAGGAGGCACTATGGCTACACCTTC. It codes for CASSLHRRHYGYTF.

In this sample, this clonotype turned up many times. V and J are TRBV29-1 and TRBJ2-2; no clear D gene. Trimming took off 4 bases at V and 4 bases at J, with 13 bases between the two ends. Germline V gene sequence: CDR1 SQVTM, CDR2 ANQGSEA. This CDR3 spans 14 amino acids. The CDR3 spells CSVGSGAVTGELFF. DNA for the CDR3: TGCAGCGTTGGGTCTGGCGCGGTCACCGGGGAGCTGTTTTTT.

In its sample, this clonotype was seen a few times. The chain employs TRBV12-3 or TRBV12-4 and TRBJ1-5, with D tentatively TRBD1 (6 bases). The CDR3 contains 13 residues. The V gene lost 3 bases and the J gene lost 8 bases, with 11 bases spanning the gap. The CDR3 reads CASSLGGDKPQHF. The CDR3 DNA sequence: TGTGCCAGCAGTTTGGGAGGGGACAAGCCCCAGCATTTT.

This clonotype was picked up a small number of times. The rearrangement joins TRBV5-1 to TRBJ2-5; D is unclear. This CDR3 is 17 amino acids long. Germline V gene sequence: CDR1 SGHRS, CDR2 YFSETQ. Deletions cut 4 bases from V and 1 base from J, with 20 bases between. The CDR3 here is CASSLQPDPHFQETQYF. The CDR3, as DNA: TGCGCCAGCAGCCTCCAGCCGGACCCCCACTTCCAAGAGACCCAGTACTTC.

DNA for the CDR3: TGTGCCAGCAGGGAATTACGTTCACCCCTCCACTTT. This codes for CASRELRSPLHF. The chain combines TRBV7-9 with TRBJ1-6; the D is unclear. Trimming left V 6 bases short and J 9 bases short, with 9 bases between. This CDR3 has 12 residues. Germline CDR1 SEHNR, CDR2 FQNEAQ (reference sequence).

This rearrangement joins TRBV29-1 to TRBJ2-7; TRBD2 aligns across 12 bases. V trimming: 8 bases; J trimming: 2 bases; junction bases outside the gene matches: 13. The CDR3 sequence is 16 residues long. Per the germline V gene, CDR1 is SQVTM and CDR2 is ANQGSEA. In DNA form, the CDR3 reads TGCAGCAGTTACCCTGGACTAGCGGGACGCACCTACGAGCAGTACTTC. As protein: CSSYPGLAGRTYEQYF.

Of note for this clonotype: It is unclear where the CDR3 begins or ends on the DNA, so no DNA is shown, and the CDR3 is as TCRdb lists it. This chain uses TRBV7-9 with TRBJ2-7; TRBD1 is the table's D call and was not checked against the DNA. The CDR3 numbers 22 amino acids, ends counted. In germline, CDR1 is SEHNR, CDR2 FQNEAQ (reference sequence). The CDR3: CASSFYICSAGAVDRAENEQYF.

This clonotype was seen ten or more times. The junction differs from germline at one of its ends, possibly a read error. The rearrangement links TRBV5-1 to TRBJ2-5, with a possible D match to TRBD2 (5 bases). This CDR3 region has 12 residues. Germline values: CDR1 SGHRS, CDR2 YFSETQ. This CDR3 is CASSLARETQYF. CDR3 DNA: TGTGCCAGCAGCTTAGCGCGCGAGACCCAGTACTTC.

The table lists this clonotype with many counts. The rearrangement links TRBV29-1 to TRBJ1-1; D ambiguous. Germline V gene lookup returns CDR1 SQVTM and CDR2 ANQGSEA. Trimming shortened V by 8 bases and J by 1 base, and 14 bases separated the two germline ends. The CDR3 sequence is 13 residues long. The CDR3 spells CSSTGNGNTEAFF. The CDR3 region has the DNA TGCAGCAGTACGGGTAACGGGAACACTGAAGCTTTCTTT.

This rearrangement joins TRBV29-1 to TRBJ1-1, with no clear D. Trimming pared 8 bases from V and 0 bases from J, leaving 10 bases between. Germline values: CDR1 SQVTM, CDR2 ANQGSEA. This CDR3 has 12 residues. The CDR3 protein is CSSFGMNTEAFF. Here the CDR3 DNA reads TGCAGCAGTTTCGGGATGAACACTGAAGCTTTCTTT.

The rearrangement links TRBV7-2 to TRBJ2-2; 9 bases are shared with TRBD2. This CDR3 is 15 amino acids long. CDR1 is SGHTA, CDR2 FQGNSA, per germline. V dropped 6 bases and J dropped 6; count of bases not matched to a gene: 8. CDR3 bases: TGTGCCAGCAGGGCGGCCGGGACTAGCCCCGGGGAGCTGTTTTTT. As protein: CASRAAGTSPGELFF.

The rearrangement joins TRBV7-8 to TRBJ2-7; 8 positions match TRBD2. The CDR3 totals 15 residues. Germline loops: CDR1 SGHVS, CDR2 FQNEAQ. The V and J ends lost 4 bases and 2 bases, in that order; junction bases with no gene match: 7. The CDR3: CASSSPGGRAYEQYF. DNA of the CDR3: TGTGCCAGCAGCTCGCCGGGAGGGCGGGCCTACGAGCAGTACTTC.

In its sample, this clonotype was seen a few times. J is TRBJ1-5 and V is TRBV12-3 or TRBV12-4; the match to TRBD1 covers 8 bases. The CDR3 covers 18 residues. V shed 2 bases, J shed 3 bases, and the junction held 12 bases outside the gene matches. This CDR3 reads CASSLRDRWLRNNQPQHF. DNA for the CDR3: TGTGCCAGCAGTTTACGGGACAGGTGGCTCCGAAACAATCAGCCCCAGCATTTT.

In this sample, this clonotype turned up many times. The gene calls are TRBV2 and TRBJ1-6; the D gene is possibly TRBD1 (5 bases). With 8 bases removed from V and 8 bases from J, the gap between germline ends came to 13 bases. Germline CDR1 and CDR2: SNHLY and FYNNEI. The CDR3 totals 13 residues. CDR3 region: CASRGQGDSPLHF. The CDR3 bases are TGTGCCAGCCGGGGCCAGGGTGATTCACCCCTCCACTTT.

This clonotype was seen more than once but under ten times. The chain combines TRBV7-3 with TRBJ1-2; TRBD1 matches at 8 bases. The germline V gene encodes CDR1 SGHTA and CDR2 FQGTGA. J lost 6 bases, V lost 6 bases, and 6 bases had no gene match. The CDR3 spans 13 residues. The CDR3 bases are TGTGCCAGCAGTCAACAGGGGGAAAATGGCTACACCTTC. This codes for CASSQQGENGYTF.